The rows below give T cell receptor beta chains drawn from one sample of a study of a mutant IDH1 vaccine in newly diagnosed glioma. Antigens of these TCRs are unknown. Clones were read by immunoSEQ multiplex PCR, and TCRdb kept only the in-frame ones, dropping some. The table has 25,000 to 30,000 clones, approximately 80% seen once. The sequencing used PBMCs, collected from a glioma patient whose treatment included an IDH1 peptide vaccine. These receptors were collected from a woman aged 30 to 39 with glioma. Both conserved end residues are part of each CDR3. Each record gives: J gene, V gene, D gene, clone size, CDR3 DNA, CDR3 protein. The D gene is left open where the match is weak. The size field is filled for only some rows; it gives once, few, many or a size class.

j_gene: TRBJ1-2
v_gene: TRBV6-5
d_gene: TRBD1
abundance: .
CDR3nt: TGTGCCAGCAGTCAAAGACAGGGTCATGGCTACACCTTC
CDR3aa: CASSQRQGHGYTF

j_gene: TRBJ2-1
v_gene: TRBV29-1
d_gene: TRBD1
abundance: .
CDR3nt: TGCAGCGTGGCAGATACAGGGGGCCGCTCCTACAATGAGCAGTTCTTC
CDR3aa: CSVADTGGRSYNEQFF

j_gene: TRBJ1-6
v_gene: TRBV30
d_gene: .
abundance: .
CDR3nt: TGTGCCTGGAGTGGGACGGGACGGAAGAATTCACCCCTCCACTTT
CDR3aa: CAWSGTGRKNSPLHF

j_gene: TRBJ1-2
v_gene: TRBV30
d_gene: .
abundance: few
CDR3nt: TGTGCCTGGTATGGGGGGTGTGGCTACACCTTC
CDR3aa: CAWYGGCGYTF

j_gene: TRBJ1-1
v_gene: TRBV6-6
d_gene: .
abundance: .
CDR3nt: TGTGCCAGCAGCCTTCGATCACCCCGGAACACTGAAGCTTTCTTT
CDR3aa: CASSLRSPRNTEAFF

j_gene: TRBJ1-2
v_gene: TRBV5-1
d_gene: .
abundance: .
CDR3nt: TGCGCCAGCAGCTTGGGGGAGCGACGCCGCTATGGCTACACCTTC
CDR3aa: CASSLGERRRYGYTF

j_gene: TRBJ1-1
v_gene: TRBV5-1
d_gene: .
abundance: .
CDR3nt: TGCGCCAGCAGCTTGTACGGCGAGTCGAACACTGAAGCTTTCTTT
CDR3aa: CASSLYGESNTEAFF

j_gene: TRBJ1-2
v_gene: TRBV30
d_gene: TRBD1
abundance: .
CDR3nt: TGTGCCGGGTCGAACAGGGGAAGGTTGTATGGCTACACCTTC
CDR3aa: CAGSNRGRLYGYTF

j_gene: TRBJ2-5
v_gene: TRBV25-1
d_gene: TRBD2
abundance: .
CDR3nt: TGTGCCAGCACCCCGGCGGGGGGCGGAGAGACCCAGTACTTC
CDR3aa: CASTPAGGGETQYF

j_gene: TRBJ1-1
v_gene: TRBV29-1
d_gene: .
abundance: .
CDR3nt: TGCAGCGGGGGGGGCTCTATGAACACTGAAGCTTTCTTT
CDR3aa: CSGGGSMNTEAFF

j_gene: TRBJ2-7
v_gene: TRBV6-6
d_gene: .
abundance: .
CDR3nt: TGTGCCAGCAGGGAGAGCCTGACAGGGAGGTACGAGCAGTACTTC
CDR3aa: CASRESLTGRYEQYF

j_gene: TRBJ1-1
v_gene: TRBV4-3
d_gene: .
abundance: .
CDR3nt: TGCGCCAGCAGCCAAGTTCGGGGGATAATGAACACTGAAGCTTTCTTT
CDR3aa: CASSQVRGIMNTEAFF

j_gene: TRBJ1-4
v_gene: TRBV10-1
d_gene: TRBD1
abundance: few
CDR3nt: TGCGCCAGCAGTGAGTCGGTGGGACAGGGGAGTGAAAAACTGTTTTTT
CDR3aa: CASSESVGQGSEKLFF

j_gene: TRBJ1-2
v_gene: TRBV6-1
d_gene: .
abundance: .
CDR3nt: TGTGCCAGCAGTGAAGCAAGGGGGGGGACTCCAGGATACTATGGCTACACCTTC
CDR3aa: CASSEARGGTPGYYGYTF

j_gene: TRBJ1-1
v_gene: TRBV5-1
d_gene: .
abundance: once
CDR3nt: TGCGCCAGCAGCTTGCCAGGGACCTACACTGAAGCTTTCTTT
CDR3aa: CASSLPGTYTEAFF

j_gene: TRBJ1-1
v_gene: TRBV5-1
d_gene: TRBD1
abundance: .
CDR3nt: TGCGCCAGCAGCTTTGGGGACAGGGAAGGTACTGAAGCTTTCTTT
CDR3aa: CASSFGDREGTEAFF

j_gene: TRBJ2-7
v_gene: TRBV7-3
d_gene: .
abundance: .
CDR3nt: TGTGCCAGCAGCCCCTCCGTGGGGTCCCTATACGAGCAGTACTTC
CDR3aa: CASSPSVGSLYEQYF

j_gene: TRBJ2-5
v_gene: TRBV5-4
d_gene: TRBD2
abundance: .
CDR3nt: TGTGCCAGCAGCTTGGCACTAGCGGGGGTAGGAGAGACCCAGTACTTC
CDR3aa: CASSLALAGVGETQYF

j_gene: TRBJ2-7
v_gene: TRBV25-1
d_gene: .
abundance: .
CDR3nt: TGTGCCAGCAGCGCCGGAGGGCACGAGCAGTACTTC
CDR3aa: CASSAGGHEQYF

j_gene: TRBJ1-4
v_gene: TRBV4-1
d_gene: TRBD1
abundance: once
CDR3nt: TGCGCCAGCAGCCAAGGGGTAGGGGGCTCAACTAATGAAAAACTGTTTTTT
CDR3aa: CASSQGVGGSTNEKLFF

j_gene: TRBJ1-3
v_gene: TRBV10-3
d_gene: .
abundance: .
CDR3nt: TGTGCCATCAGTGGAAACCAGGGGAACACCATATATTTT
CDR3aa: CAISGNQGNTIYF

j_gene: TRBJ1-1
v_gene: TRBV29-1
d_gene: TRBD1
abundance: .
CDR3nt: TGCAGGGGAGGACAGGGGGCCACTGAAGCTTTCTTT
CDR3aa: CRGGQGATEAFF

j_gene: TRBJ1-1
v_gene: TRBV6-6
d_gene: TRBD1
abundance: .
CDR3nt: TGTGCCAGCAGGACAGGGATTGAAGCTTTCTTT
CDR3aa: CASRTGIEAFF

j_gene: TRBJ2-6
v_gene: TRBV2
d_gene: .
abundance: .
CDR3nt: TGTGCCAGCAAAACCGGGACGGCGTCCAACGTCCTGACTTTC
CDR3aa: CASKTGTASNVLTF

j_gene: TRBJ1-5
v_gene: TRBV23-1
d_gene: .
abundance: .
CDR3nt: TGCGCCAGCAGTCATTCGCAGGGCCCCAATCAGCCCCAGCATTTT
CDR3aa: CASSHSQGPNQPQHF

j_gene: TRBJ1-1
v_gene: TRBV10-2
d_gene: .
abundance: .
CDR3nt: TGCGCCAGCAGTGATCCCGCCAGTCGGGCTTTCTTT
CDR3aa: CASSDPASRAFF

j_gene: TRBJ1-5
v_gene: TRBV4-1
d_gene: .
abundance: once
CDR3nt: TGCGCCAGCAGCCGGGGGGGGTTTAGCAATCAGCCCCAGCATTTT
CDR3aa: CASSRGGFSNQPQHF

j_gene: TRBJ1-2
v_gene: TRBV29-1
d_gene: .
abundance: .
CDR3nt: TGCAGCGCACACTCAGGGGCTCCCGACTATGGCTACACCTTC
CDR3aa: CSAHSGAPDYGYTF

j_gene: TRBJ1-4
v_gene: TRBV15
d_gene: .
abundance: .
CDR3nt: TGTGCCACCAGCAGATCCACATCCAGGGTTAGGGGTGAAAAACTGTTTTTT
CDR3aa: CATSRSTSRVRGEKLFF

j_gene: TRBJ1-6
v_gene: TRBV5-1
d_gene: .
abundance: .
CDR3nt: TGCGCCAGCAGCTTACAACAGGGTGGGAATTCACCCCTCCACTTT
CDR3aa: CASSLQQGGNSPLHF

j_gene: TRBJ1-4
v_gene: TRBV6-1
d_gene: .
abundance: .
CDR3nt: TGTGCCAGCAGTAACATTGCCCTCAATGAAAAACTGTTTTTT
CDR3aa: CASSNIALNEKLFF

j_gene: TRBJ2-5
v_gene: TRBV7-9
d_gene: .
abundance: medium-sized
CDR3nt: TGTGCCAGCAGCTTAGGGGCAGAAGAGACCCAGTACTTC
CDR3aa: CASSLGAEETQYF

j_gene: TRBJ2-1
v_gene: TRBV7-7
d_gene: .
abundance: once
CDR3nt: TGTGCTAGCAGCAGGGACTTTGACAATGAGCAGTTCTTC
CDR3aa: CASSRDFDNEQFF

j_gene: TRBJ1-6
v_gene: TRBV6-5
d_gene: .
abundance: few
CDR3nt: TGTGCCAGCAGGGCCGGGATCTATAATTCACCCCTCCACTTT
CDR3aa: CASRAGIYNSPLHF

j_gene: TRBJ2-2
v_gene: TRBV7-9
d_gene: TRBD1
abundance: .
CDR3nt: TGTGCCAGCAGCTTCGGGACAGCCGCGAACACCGGGGAGCTGTTTTTT
CDR3aa: CASSFGTAANTGELFF

j_gene: TRBJ2-2
v_gene: TRBV29-1
d_gene: .
abundance: .
CDR3nt: TGCAGCGTTAGGGACCACGCTGGCGGGGAGCTGTTTTTT
CDR3aa: CSVRDHAGGELFF

j_gene: TRBJ2-7
v_gene: TRBV19
d_gene: .
abundance: .
CDR3nt: TGTGCCAGTAGTCCCCGGACGGGCGAGCAGTACTTC
CDR3aa: CASSPRTGEQYF

j_gene: TRBJ2-7
v_gene: TRBV5-1
d_gene: .
abundance: .
CDR3nt: TGCGCCAGCAGCCCCCCCGAGGGGCAGAGGGCCTACGAGCAGTACTTC
CDR3aa: CASSPPEGQRAYEQYF

j_gene: TRBJ2-1
v_gene: TRBV7-2
d_gene: .
abundance: .
CDR3nt: TGTGCCAGCAGCTTAGCAGGGGATTACAATGAGCAGTTCTTC
CDR3aa: CASSLAGDYNEQFF

j_gene: TRBJ2-2
v_gene: TRBV7-9
d_gene: TRBD1
abundance: .
CDR3nt: TGTGCCAGCAGCTTTTTTGGGGACAGCCCCGGGGAGCTGTTTTTT
CDR3aa: CASSFFGDSPGELFF

j_gene: TRBJ1-2
v_gene: TRBV6-5
d_gene: .
abundance: few
CDR3nt: TGTGCCAGCAGGGACGGGGGGACAAACTATGGCTACACCTTC
CDR3aa: CASRDGGTNYGYTF

j_gene: TRBJ1-2
v_gene: TRBV9
d_gene: .
abundance: .
CDR3nt: TGTGCCAGCAGCGTAGCTCTTGGCGGGAACTATGGCTACACCTTC
CDR3aa: CASSVALGGNYGYTF

j_gene: TRBJ1-1
v_gene: TRBV4-2
d_gene: .
abundance: .
CDR3nt: TGTGCCAGCAGCCAAGGTGGGGGGCGGGACACTGAAGCTTTCTTT
CDR3aa: CASSQGGGRDTEAFF

j_gene: TRBJ2-1
v_gene: TRBV5-1
d_gene: TRBD2
abundance: .
CDR3nt: TGCGCCAGCAGCTTGACACTAGCGGGGGAAAATGAGCAGTTCTTC
CDR3aa: CASSLTLAGENEQFF

j_gene: TRBJ2-5
v_gene: TRBV5-6
d_gene: .
abundance: .
CDR3nt: TGTGCCAGCAGTTGGGGGAGTGGGACCCAGTACTTC
CDR3aa: CASSWGSGTQYF

j_gene: TRBJ2-7
v_gene: TRBV6-5
d_gene: TRBD1
abundance: .
CDR3nt: TGTGCCAGCAGTTACACCGGGACAGGGATACACGAGCAGTACTTC
CDR3aa: CASSYTGTGIHEQYF

j_gene: TRBJ1-6
v_gene: TRBV4-3
d_gene: .
abundance: .
CDR3nt: TGCGCCAGCAGCCATGACGGGGACTATAATTCACCCCTCCACTTT
CDR3aa: CASSHDGDYNSPLHF

j_gene: TRBJ1-2
v_gene: TRBV4-1
d_gene: .
abundance: .
CDR3nt: TGCGCCAGCAGCCAAGATCAGGGGTCCTATGGCTACACCTTC
CDR3aa: CASSQDQGSYGYTF

j_gene: TRBJ2-7
v_gene: TRBV5-6
d_gene: TRBD1
abundance: .
CDR3nt: TGTGCCAGCAGCCTTCCGGGACAGGGAAGCTCCTACGAGCAGTACTTC
CDR3aa: CASSLPGQGSSYEQYF

j_gene: TRBJ2-2
v_gene: TRBV6-5
d_gene: .
abundance: few
CDR3nt: TGTGCCAGCAGACGCGGGACAGAGAACACCGGGGAGCTGTTTTTT
CDR3aa: CASRRGTENTGELFF